The source of this T cell receptor (beta chain) is a study of cytomegalovirus exposure and HLA in healthy donors. For this clone: Its antigen is as yet unknown.

Study findings and constraints: As a later analysis showed, several of the most significant clusters appeared to be linked to common viral pathogens.

The CDR3 is 17 residues long. Looked up from germline, CDR1 is SEHNR and CDR2 is FQNEAQ (reference sequence). Trimming removed 3 bases at V and 1 base at J, with 15 bases between. PCR used 60 Vbeta primers and 13 Jbeta primers. TCRdb keeps only in-frame clones here, not all; method: immunoSEQ multiplex PCR. The profile shows about 170,000 clones, about four fifths of them singletons. The sequence derives from a woman aged 18 to 35 in good health and CMV-seropositive. The sample taken for sequencing was PBMCs. V usage is TRBV7-9 and J usage is TRBJ2-2, with D tentatively TRBD2 (7 bases). The CDR3 DNA is TGTGCCAGCAGCTTGGATGTGCGGGGGCGGAACACCGGGGAGCTGTTTTTT. Its protein is CASSLDVRGRNTGELFF.